This TCR beta chain was found in a study of T cell responses to AZD1222 COVID-19 vaccine. Clones were read by immunoSEQ multiplex PCR, and TCRdb kept only the in-frame ones, dropping some. Of some 140,000 clones listed, roughly nine tenths were seen once; the top ten hold 4.5% to 6%. The germline CDR1 and CDR2 sequences are MNHNY and SVGAGI (reference sequence). The CDR3 loop spans 12 amino acids. With V trimmed by 7 bases and J by 7 bases, 4 bases remained unmatched. The sequencing used peripheral blood, collected on day 0 of MenACWY control vaccination. The source is an adult in good health. The chain joins TRBV6-6 to TRBJ2-5, with TRBD1 matching over 9 bases. CDR3 sequence: CASISTGGTQYF. In DNA, the CDR3 is TGTGCCAGCATCTCGACAGGGGGGACCCAGTACTTC.